This TCR beta chain stems from a study of OX40 agonist ivuxolimab in advanced cancers. General study findings and limits: At doses 0.1 to 3.0 mg/kg, CD4+ and CD8+ clones expanded. On average, CD8+ T cells had more expanded clones than CD4+.

Germline-derived CDR1 and CDR2 are LNHDA and SQIVND (reference sequence). The V end was cut by 8 bases, the J end by 4 bases, with 18 bases between. This CDR3 comprises 16 residues. Assay used: immunoSEQ multiplex PCR; TCRdb lists only in-frame clones, some missing. The sample records some 63,000 clones, around 84% being singletons. Of note for this clone: Antigen: not known.

The sequence came from an adult with an advanced solid tumor such as melanoma, head and neck, liver or kidney cancer. The chain couples TRBV19 to TRBJ2-6; possible D gene TRBD1, 6 bases. The sample here was CD4+ or CD8+ T cells sorted from blood, taken in a trial of the OX40 agonist ivuxolimab. The CDR3 protein is CASALQGQPGANVLTF. The CDR3 DNA reads as TGTGCCAGTGCCCTACAGGGTCAACCGGGGGCCAACGTCCTGACTTTC.